These 7 T cell receptor beta chains share one sample of origin, sequenced in a study of shared clonotypes between healthy human individuals. Naive CD8 populations comprised CD45RO-negative cells positively selected for CCR7, excluding terminally differentiated effector memory CD45RA+ cells. Repertoires were generated with immunoSEQ multiplex PCR, while TCRdb's copy carries only in-frame clones and drops some. The sample yields over 2 million clones, approximately 94% seen once. Sequencing input: naive CD8+ T cells sorted from blood. The receptor set was obtained from a man between 18 and 35 years old in good health.

This sequence joins TRBV13 and TRBJ2-1, with D unresolved. The CDR3 spans 12 residues. Germline CDR1 reads PRHDT; CDR2 reads FYEKMQ (reference sequence). V lost 5 bases and J lost 4, with 6 bases in between. The CDR3 loop is CASSNQYNEQFF. DNA for the CDR3: TGTGCCAGCAGCAACCAATACAATGAGCAGTTCTTC.

The rearrangement links TRBV4-3 to TRBJ2-5, with D tentatively TRBD1 or TRBD2 (5 bases each). This CDR3 comprises 16 residues. Deletions cut 0 bases from V and 4 bases from J, with 15 bases between. The germline CDR1 and CDR2 sequences are LGHNA and YSLEER. CDR3 sequence: CASSQEVISGGETQYF. The CDR3 DNA is TGCGCCAGCAGCCAAGAGGTGATAAGTGGGGGAGAGACCCAGTACTTC.

The rearrangement links TRBV11-2 to TRBJ2-3; D is unclear. The germline V gene encodes CDR1 SGHAT and CDR2 FQNNGV. The CDR3 loop spans 13 amino acids. Deletions cut 3 bases from V and 3 bases from J, with 7 bases between. The CDR3 DNA sequence: TGTGCCAGCAGCTTCCTGGGGACAGATACGCAGTATTTT. Its protein product is CASSFLGTDTQYF.

The chain uses TRBV13 and TRBJ2-7; no reliable D call. Germline CDR1 PRHDT, CDR2 FYEKMQ (reference sequence). Trimming left V 4 bases short and J 7 bases short, with 8 bases between. The CDR3 is made up of 11 amino acids. The CDR3 here is CASSSQNEQYF. In nucleotides, the CDR3 is TGTGCCAGCAGCTCCCAAAATGAGCAGTACTTC.

This clone appeared a single time. The CDR3 sequence: CASSSSRDREVDTIYF. The CDR3 DNA reads as TGTGCCAGCAGCTCTAGCCGGGACAGAGAAGTAGACACCATATATTTT. This chain joins TRBV5-6 and TRBJ1-3, with TRBD1 identical over 7 bases. With 3 bases clipped from V and 8 bases from J, the junction kept 14 bases outside the gene matches. Per germline, CDR1 SGHDT and CDR2 YYEEEE. This CDR3 comprises 16 residues.

This chain connects TRBV4-1 to TRBJ2-7; maybe TRBD1 (5 bases). V was shortened by 1 base and J by 6 bases, with 13 bases between the two germline ends. The CDR3 length is 14 residues. Germline-derived CDR1 and CDR2 are MGHRA and YSYEKL. CDR3 residues: CASSQAGAGPEQYF. The DNA for the CDR3 is TGCGCCAGCAGCCAAGCCGGCGCAGGGCCCGAGCAGTACTTC.

The rearrangement joins TRBV15 to TRBJ2-7; maybe TRBD2 (5 bases). Trimming pared 1 base from V and 1 base from J, leaving 17 bases between. CDR3 length: 17 amino acids. Germline CDR1 LNHNV, CDR2 YYDKDF (reference sequence). The CDR3 sequence: CATSRGGPWAQSYEQYF. The CDR3 region has the DNA TGTGCCACCAGCAGAGGAGGGCCGTGGGCACAATCCTACGAGCAGTACTTC.